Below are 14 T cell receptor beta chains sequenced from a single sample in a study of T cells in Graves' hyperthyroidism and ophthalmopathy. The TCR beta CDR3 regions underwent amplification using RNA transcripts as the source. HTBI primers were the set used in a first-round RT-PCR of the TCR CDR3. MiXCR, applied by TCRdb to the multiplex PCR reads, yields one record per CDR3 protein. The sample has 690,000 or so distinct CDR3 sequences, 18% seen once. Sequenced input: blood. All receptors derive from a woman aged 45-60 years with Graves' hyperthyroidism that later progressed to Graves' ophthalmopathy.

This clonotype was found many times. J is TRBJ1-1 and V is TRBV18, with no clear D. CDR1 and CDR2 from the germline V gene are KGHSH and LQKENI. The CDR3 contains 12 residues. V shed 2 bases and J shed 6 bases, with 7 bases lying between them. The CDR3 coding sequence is TGTGCCAGCTCACCAACCGAGGCTGAAGCTTTCTTT. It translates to CASSPTEAEAFF.

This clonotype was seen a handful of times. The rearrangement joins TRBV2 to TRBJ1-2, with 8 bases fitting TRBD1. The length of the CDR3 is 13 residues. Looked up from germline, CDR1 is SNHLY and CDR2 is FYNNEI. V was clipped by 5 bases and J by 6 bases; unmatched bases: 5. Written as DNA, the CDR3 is TGTGCCAGCAGTTTCACAGGGGGTAATGGCTACACCTTC. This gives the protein CASSFTGGNGYTF.

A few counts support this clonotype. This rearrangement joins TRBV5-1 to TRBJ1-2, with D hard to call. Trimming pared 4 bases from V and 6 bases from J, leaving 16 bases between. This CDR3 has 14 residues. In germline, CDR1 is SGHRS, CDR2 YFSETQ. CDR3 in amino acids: CASSPDRRKHGYTF. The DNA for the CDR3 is TGCGCCAGCAGCCCGGATAGGAGGAAGCATGGCTACACCTTC.

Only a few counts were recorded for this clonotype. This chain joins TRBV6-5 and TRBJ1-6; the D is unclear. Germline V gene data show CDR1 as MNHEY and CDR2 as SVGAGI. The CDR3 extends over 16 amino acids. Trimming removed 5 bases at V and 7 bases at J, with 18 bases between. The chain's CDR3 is CASSPRAVSGNSPLHF. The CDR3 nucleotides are TGTGCCAGCAGTCCTCGGGCCGTTTCGGGCAATTCACCCCTCCACTTT.

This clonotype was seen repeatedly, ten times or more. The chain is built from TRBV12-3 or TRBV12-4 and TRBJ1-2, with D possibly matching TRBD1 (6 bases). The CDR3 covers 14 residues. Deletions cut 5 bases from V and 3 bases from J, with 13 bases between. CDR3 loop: CASSILQGDYGYTF. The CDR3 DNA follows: TGTGCCAGCAGTATCCTACAGGGAGACTATGGCTACACCTTC.

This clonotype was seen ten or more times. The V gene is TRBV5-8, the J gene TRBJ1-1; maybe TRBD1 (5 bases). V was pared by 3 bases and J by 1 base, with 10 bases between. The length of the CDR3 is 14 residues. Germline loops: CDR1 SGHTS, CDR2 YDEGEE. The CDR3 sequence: CASSWDVSNTEAFF. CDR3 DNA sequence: TGTGCCAGCAGCTGGGACGTCTCGAACACTGAAGCTTTCTTT.

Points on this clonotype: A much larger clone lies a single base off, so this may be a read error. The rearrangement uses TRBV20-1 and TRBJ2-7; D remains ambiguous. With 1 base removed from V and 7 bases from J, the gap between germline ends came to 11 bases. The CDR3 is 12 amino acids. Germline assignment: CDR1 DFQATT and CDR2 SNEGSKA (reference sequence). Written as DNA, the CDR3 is TGCAGTGCTAGAGCTCAGACAAATGAGCAGTACTTC. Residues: CSARAQTNEQYF.

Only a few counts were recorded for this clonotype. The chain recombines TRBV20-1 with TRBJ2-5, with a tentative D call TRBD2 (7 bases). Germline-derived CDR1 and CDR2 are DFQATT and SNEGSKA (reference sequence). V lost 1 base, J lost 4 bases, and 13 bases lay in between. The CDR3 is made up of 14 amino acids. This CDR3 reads CSARAGGGGETQYF. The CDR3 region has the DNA TGCAGTGCTAGAGCTGGGGGCGGGGGAGAGACCCAGTACTTC.

CDR3 sequence reads: CASSAGQSNGNEQFF. The DNA of the CDR3 is TGCGCCAGCAGCGCGGGACAGTCGAATGGGAATGAGCAGTTCTTC. The rearrangement uses TRBV5-1 and TRBJ2-1; TRBD1 might be the D (7 bases). The length of the CDR3 is 15 residues. Germline CDR1 and CDR2: SGHRS and YFSETQ. Trimming shortened V by 4 bases and J by 7 bases, and 18 bases separated the two germline ends.

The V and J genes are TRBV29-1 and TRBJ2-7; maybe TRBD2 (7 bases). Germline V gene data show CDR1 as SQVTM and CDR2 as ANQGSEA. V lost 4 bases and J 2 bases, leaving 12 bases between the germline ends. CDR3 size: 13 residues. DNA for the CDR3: TGCAGCGTTGCGCGGGGGCTCACCTACGAGCAGTACTTC. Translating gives CSVARGLTYEQYF.

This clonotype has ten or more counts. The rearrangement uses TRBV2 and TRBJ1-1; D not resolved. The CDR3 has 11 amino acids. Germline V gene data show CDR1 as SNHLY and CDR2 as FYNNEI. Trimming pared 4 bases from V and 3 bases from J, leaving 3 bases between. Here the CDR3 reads CASSGHTEAFF. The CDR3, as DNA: TGTGCCAGCAGTGGGCACACTGAAGCTTTCTTT.

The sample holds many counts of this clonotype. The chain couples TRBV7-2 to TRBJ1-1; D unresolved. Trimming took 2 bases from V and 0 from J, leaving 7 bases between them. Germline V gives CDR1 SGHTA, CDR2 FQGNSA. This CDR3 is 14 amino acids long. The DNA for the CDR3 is TGTGCCAGCAGCTTAACCAGGATGAACACTGAAGCTTTCTTT. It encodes CASSLTRMNTEAFF. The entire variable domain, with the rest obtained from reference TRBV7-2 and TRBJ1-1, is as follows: GAGVSQSPSNKVTEKGKDVELRCDPISGHTALYWYRQSLGQGLEFLIYFQGNSAPDKSGLPSDRFSAERTGGSVSTLTIQRTQQEDSAVYLCASSLTRMNTEAFFGQGTRLTVV.

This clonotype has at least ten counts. CDR3 nucleotide sequence: TGTGCCAGCAAGTATAGCGGACTGAGCTCCTACAATGAGCAGTTCTTC. Protein: CASKYSGLSSYNEQFF. The rearrangement joins TRBV2 to TRBJ2-1; tentatively, D is TRBD2 (6 bases). The CDR3 covers 16 residues. CDR1 SNHLY and CDR2 FYNNEI come from the germline V gene. V lost 7 bases and J lost 0, with 16 bases in between.

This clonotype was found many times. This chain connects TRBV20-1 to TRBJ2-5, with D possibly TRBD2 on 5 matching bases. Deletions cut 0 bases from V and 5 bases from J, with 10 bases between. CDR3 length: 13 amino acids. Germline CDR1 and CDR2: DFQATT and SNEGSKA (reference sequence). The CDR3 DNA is TGCAGTGCTAGAGACGTCGGGGTGGAGACCCAGTACTTC. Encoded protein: CSARDVGVETQYF.